This TCR beta chain is from a study of T cell changes during pregnancy in multiple sclerosis. Clones were read by immunoSEQ multiplex PCR, and TCRdb kept only the in-frame ones, dropping some. The sample records about 89,000 clones, around 92% being singletons. V dropped 4 bases and J dropped 6; count of bases not matched to a gene: 4. The length of the CDR3 is 13 residues. Germline V gives CDR1 SQVTM, CDR2 ANQGSEA. For this clone: This same CDR3 is encoded by further DNA sequences in the sample.

The sample in question was peripheral blood, obtained after pregnancy. This TCR was sampled from a female donor in good health, enrolled as a control in a pregnancy study. The chain has TRBV29-1 and TRBJ2-3; TRBD1 aligns across 10 bases. The CDR3 loop is CSVGTGGTDTQYF. The CDR3 bases are TGCAGCGTTGGGACAGGGGGAACGGATACGCAGTATTTT.